These T cell receptor beta chains were read from a single sample in a study of blood T cells in healthy people across ages. Each CDR3 protein is one row after TCRdb ran MiXCR on the 5' RACE reads. Of around 1,500,000 distinct CDR3 sequences in the sample, roughly 27% were seen once. Sequenced sample: blood. These receptors came from a woman aged 25 to 39 in good health. CDR3s include the opening cysteine and the closing phenylalanine or tryptophan. The D gene is left open where the match is weak. Clone size appears in some rows only: once, few, many, or a class for an expanded clone.

j_call	clone_size	v_call	cdr3_length	d_call	cdr3_aa	cdr3_nt
TRBJ1-2	few	TRBV24-1	13	TRBD1	CATSDDRDRYYTF	TGTGCCACCAGTGATGACCGGGACAGATATTACACCTTC
TRBJ2-3	-	TRBV24-1	14	TRBD1	CATSDSGTGDTQYF	TGTGCCACCAGTGACTCAGGGACAGGGGATACGCAGTATTTT
TRBJ2-1	-	TRBV7-6	11	-	CASSRGVEQFF	TGTGCCAGCAGCAGGGGTGTTGAGCAGTTCTTC
TRBJ2-7	-	TRBV6-6	17	TRBD2	CASSYPPQLAGGYEQYF	TGTGCCAGCAGTTACCCACCTCAACTAGCGGGAGGGTACGAGCAGTACTTC
TRBJ1-2	-	TRBV29-1	13	TRBD1	CSGTGTGGSGYTF	TGCAGCGGGACCGGGACAGGGGGGTCTGGCTACACCTTC
TRBJ2-1	many	TRBV7-2	15	TRBD1	CASSLDRDSYNEQFF	TGTGCCAGCAGCCTGGACAGGGACTCCTACAATGAGCAGTTCTTC
TRBJ2-2	-	TRBV7-2	12	-	CASSLACRELFF	TGTGCCAGCAGCTTGGCGTGCCGGGAGCTGTTTTTT
TRBJ2-6	many	TRBV15	12	-	CATSRGGVVLTF	TGTGCCACCAGCAGAGGCGGTGTCGTCCTGACTTTC
TRBJ2-4	few	TRBV6-2/TRBV6-3	16	-	CASSYSGSGNKNIQYF	TGTGCCAGCAGTTACTCTGGGAGCGGAAACAAAAACATTCAGTACTTC
TRBJ2-1	-	TRBV9	14	-	CAISRGASYNEQFF	TGTGCCATCAGCCGGGGGGCATCCTACAATGAGCAGTTCTTC
TRBJ2-1	few	TRBV28	16	-	CASSFVVRPGEYEQFF	TGTGCCAGCAGTTTCGTTGTCCGGCCCGGCGAATATGAGCAGTTCTTC
TRBJ1-6	few	TRBV9	16	-	CASSERNSALNSPLHF	TGTGCCAGCAGCGAGAGGAACAGCGCCCTTAATTCACCCCTCCACTTT
TRBJ2-5	-	TRBV11-2	14	-	CASSLTGPPETQYF	TGTGCCAGCAGCTTAACCGGGCCACCAGAGACCCAGTACTTC
TRBJ2-3	few	TRBV6-2/TRBV6-3	15	-	CASSPRAVATDTQYF	TGTGCCAGCAGCCCCCGAGCCGTCGCCACAGATACGCAGTATTTT
TRBJ1-4	few	TRBV27	10	-	CAKTNEKLFF	TGTGCCAAAACAAATGAAAAACTGTTTTTT
TRBJ1-1	many	TRBV5-1	15	-	CASSLEPGAGAEAFF	TGCGCCAGCAGCTTGGAGCCGGGGGCGGGCGCTGAAGCTTTCTTT
TRBJ2-1	-	TRBV5-4	13	TRBD1	CASSLTGVTEQFF	TGTGCCAGCAGTCTGACAGGGGTTACTGAGCAGTTCTTC
TRBJ2-3	-	TRBV7-9	16	-	CASSSVGAGSTDTQYF	TGTGCCAGCAGCTCCGTAGGGGCGGGTAGCACAGATACGCAGTATTTT
TRBJ2-7	many	TRBV14	14	-	CASSQDLLPSEQYF	TGTGCCAGCAGCCAAGACCTTCTACCCAGCGAGCAGTACTTC
TRBJ2-1	many	TRBV7-3	17	-	CASSSVPGHSTSNEQFF	TGTGCCAGCAGCTCAGTTCCAGGACATTCAACCAGCAATGAGCAGTTCTTC
TRBJ1-1	few	TRBV5-1	13	-	CASSFGEATEAFF	TGCGCCAGCAGCTTTGGGGAGGCCACTGAAGCTTTCTTT
TRBJ2-7	-	TRBV10-2	16	-	CASSGPTSTLPYGQYF	TGCGCCAGCAGTGGGCCCACTTCGACGTTGCCCTACGGGCAGTACTTC
TRBJ1-1	-	TRBV29-1	13	-	CSAKEDLNTEAFF	TGCAGCGCCAAAGAGGACCTGAACACTGAAGCTTTCTTT
TRBJ1-1	once	TRBV6-6	14	-	CASSYHRRNTEAFF	TGTGCCAGCAGTTACCACAGAAGGAACACTGAAGCTTTCTTT
TRBJ2-7	many	TRBV6-6	14	-	CASTPDGASYEQYF	TGTGCCAGCACCCCCGATGGGGCCTCCTACGAGCAGTACTTC
TRBJ2-7	-	TRBV29-1	13	TRBD1	CGARTGVSGEQYF	TGCGGCGCTAGGACAGGGGTGAGCGGCGAGCAGTACTTC
TRBJ2-4	-	TRBV19	11	TRBD2	CGTSGRRCQYF	TGTGGCACTAGCGGGAGAAGGTGTCAGTACTTC
TRBJ2-5	many	TRBV12-5	15	-	CASGLASWYQETQYF	TGTGCTAGTGGTTTGGCCAGCTGGTACCAAGAGACCCAGTACTTC
TRBJ2-7	many	TRBV7-3	14	-	CASSPPGAPYEQYF	TGTGCCAGCAGCCCCCCAGGTGCGCCCTACGAGCAGTACTTC
TRBJ2-3	few	TRBV5-1	17	TRBD2	CASSRGLAGPLRDTQYF	TGCGCCAGCAGCAGGGGACTAGCGGGCCCTCTTCGAGATACGCAGTATTTT
TRBJ2-4	many	TRBV29-1	15	-	CSVGRDLEAKNIQYF	TGCAGCGTGGGAAGGGACCTGGAGGCCAAAAACATTCAGTACTTC
TRBJ1-4	-	TRBV5-1	17	-	CASSLRQVRATNEKLFF	TGCGCCAGCAGCCTCCGACAGGTTAGGGCAACTAATGAAAAACTGTTTTTT
TRBJ1-4	few	TRBV10-3	16	TRBD1	CAISTGQGRSNEKLFF	TGTGCCATCAGTACGGGACAGGGAAGGTCTAATGAAAAACTGTTTTTT
TRBJ1-5	-	TRBV7-2	10	-	CASSLDPKHF	TGTGCCAGCAGCTTAGATCCCAAGCATTTT
TRBJ2-7	-	TRBV29-1	12	-	CSVIPRGLEQYF	TGCAGCGTCATACCACGGGGGCTTGAGCAGTACTTC
TRBJ1-5	few	TRBV20-1	14	-	CSARSPESNQPQHF	TGCAGTGCTAGATCCCCAGAGTCCAATCAGCCCCAGCATTTT
TRBJ2-5	many	TRBV7-3	15	TRBD1	CASSTTGISQDTQYF	TGTGCCAGCAGTACGACAGGGATCTCCCAAGATACCCAGTACTTC
TRBJ2-3	many	TRBV9	14	-	CASSVAARADTQYF	TGTGCCAGCAGCGTAGCGGCCCGGGCAGATACGCAGTATTTT
TRBJ2-4	many	TRBV2	15	-	CASSEVVDRRDIQYF	TGTGCCAGCAGTGAAGTGGTTGACCGGAGGGACATTCAGTACTTC
TRBJ2-7	-	TRBV20-1	13	-	CSARDPVADEQYF	TGCAGTGCTAGAGATCCGGTTGCGGATGAGCAGTACTTC
TRBJ1-2	many	TRBV9	16	TRBD1	CASTAHSGTGSPGYTF	TGTGCCAGCACGGCGCATTCCGGGACAGGATCCCCTGGCTACACCTTC
TRBJ2-5	-	TRBV5-1	12	-	CASSPNTETQYF	TGCGCCAGCAGCCCCAATACGGAGACCCAGTACTTC
TRBJ2-3	-	TRBV15	13	-	CATSPPSTDTQYF	TGTGCCACCAGCCCCCCCTCCACAGATACGCAGTATTTT
TRBJ2-7	few	TRBV5-1	14	TRBD2	CASTLGLLTYEQYF	TGCGCCAGCACACTGGGACTACTAACCTACGAGCAGTACTTC
TRBJ2-5	-	TRBV30	12	TRBD1	CAWGTDQETQYF	TGTGCCTGGGGGACAGACCAAGAGACCCAGTACTTC
TRBJ2-7	few	TRBV9	13	-	CASSVATGDEQYF	TGTGCCAGCAGCGTAGCCACCGGGGACGAGCAGTACTTC
TRBJ1-5	-	TRBV7-2	15	-	CASSSRHPPNQPQHF	TGTGCCAGCAGCTCCCGTCATCCGCCGAATCAGCCCCAGCATTTT
TRBJ2-4	many	TRBV4-3	15	-	CASSQDWGVENIQYF	TGCGCCAGCAGCCAAGATTGGGGGGTAGAAAACATTCAGTACTTC
TRBJ2-7	-	TRBV29-1	11	-	CSVGPEDEQYF	TGCAGCGTGGGGCCGGAGGACGAGCAGTACTTC
TRBJ2-3	-	TRBV4-2	17	TRBD1	CASSQSTAGTGGDTQYF	TGTGCCAGCAGCCAATCCACCGCCGGGACAGGGGGAGATACGCAGTATTTT
TRBJ2-1	few	TRBV28	13	-	CATHKASYNEQFF	TGTGCCACCCACAAGGCCTCCTACAATGAGCAGTTCTTC
TRBJ2-7	-	TRBV6-1	16	TRBD2	CASSERPSGGSYEQYF	TGTGCCAGCAGTGAAAGGCCTAGCGGGGGATCCTACGAGCAGTACTTC
TRBJ2-5	many	TRBV7-2	15	TRBD2	CASSLTSGPQETQYF	TGTGCCAGCAGCTTGACTAGCGGACCCCAAGAGACCCAGTACTTC
TRBJ2-1	few	TRBV7-3	14	-	CASSVGPWIGEQFF	TGTGCCAGCAGCGTGGGACCATGGATTGGGGAGCAGTTCTTC